Listed here are 21 T cell receptor beta chains from one sample, sequenced in a study of human thymus T cells. It was from resections taken during corrective heart surgery that the thymus tissue came. Profiled with immunoSEQ multiplex PCR; TCRdb holds only in-frame clones, not every one. The sample holds roughly 77,000 clones, approximately 95% seen once. Sequenced: thymus tissue. All receptors derive from a girl under two years old with a congenital heart defect but otherwise immunologically healthy.

This clone appeared a few times. CDR3 nucleotides: TGTGCCAGCTCCTTCAAGGGAGGGGCTAAAGTCTACAATGAGCAGTTCTTC. It specifies CASSFKGGAKVYNEQFF. This chain links TRBV7-2 with TRBJ2-1, with 7 bases aligning to TRBD2. Germline V gene data show CDR1 as SGHTA and CDR2 as FQGNSA. V shed 8 bases, J shed 3 bases, and the junction held 16 bases outside the gene matches. The CDR3 loop spans 17 amino acids.

The chain uses TRBV12-5 and TRBJ2-1, with D perhaps TRBD1 (5 bases). Germline CDR1 is LGHNT and CDR2 is FRNRAP. Trimming shortened V by 0 bases and J by 0 bases, and 9 bases separated the two germline ends. This CDR3 comprises 16 residues. The CDR3: CASGLVDSYSYNEQFF. DNA for the CDR3: TGTGCTAGTGGTTTGGTAGACAGCTACTCCTACAATGAGCAGTTCTTC.

The chain uses TRBV11-2 and TRBJ2-3, with 7 positions matching TRBD2. With V trimmed by 5 bases and J by 2 bases, 10 bases remained unmatched. The CDR3 is 16 residues long. CDR1 is SGHAT, CDR2 FQNNGV, per germline. This CDR3 reads CASSLTGGAPTDTQYF. For the CDR3, the DNA is TGTGCCAGCAGCCTCACGGGGGGAGCTCCCACAGATACGCAGTATTTT.

The chain has TRBV27 and TRBJ2-1; D is undetermined. The ends were cut back, 3 bases at V and 5 bases at J, with 11 bases in the middle. This CDR3 is built from 14 residues. The germline CDR1 and CDR2 sequences are MNHEY and SMNVEV (reference sequence). The CDR3 nucleotides read TGTGCCAGCAGTTTTAAGGAAGGTGACAATGAGCAGTTCTTC. Amino acid sequence: CASSFKEGDNEQFF.

This chain links TRBV5-6 with TRBJ2-1; 10 nucleotides match TRBD2. Looked up from germline, CDR1 is SGHDT and CDR2 is YYEEEE. The CDR3 runs 17 residues. V shed 3 bases, J shed 4 bases, and the junction held 10 bases outside the gene matches. The CDR3 loop is CASSSSRTSGAYNEQFF. In DNA form, the CDR3 reads TGTGCCAGCAGCTCCAGCCGGACTAGCGGAGCTTACAATGAGCAGTTCTTC.

The chain combines TRBV14 with TRBJ2-1; D possibly corresponds to TRBD1 (6 bases). V gave up 2 bases and J gave up 5 bases, with 25 bases separating them. This CDR3 spans 19 amino acids. Germline V gives CDR1 SGHDN, CDR2 FVKESK. CDR3 loop: CASSQIGRQGKYLDNEQFF. CDR3 coding DNA: TGTGCCAGCAGCCAAATCGGCCGGCAGGGGAAGTACCTTGACAATGAGCAGTTCTTC.

CDR3 sequence (DNA): TGTGCCTGGAGCACCAAGGGACTAGTAATCACAGATACGCAGTATTTT. Its protein product is CAWSTKGLVITDTQYF. V is TRBV30 and J is TRBJ2-3, with TRBD2 matching over 8 bases. Per germline, CDR1 GTSNPN and CDR2 SVGIG (reference sequence). The V segment lost 3 bases and the J segment 2 bases; nucleotides outside the gene matches: 10. The CDR3 length is 16 residues.

The V call is TRBV7-9, the J call TRBJ1-3, with D hard to call. Germline loops: CDR1 SEHNR, CDR2 FQNEAQ (reference sequence). This CDR3 spans 15 amino acids. V lost 6 bases and J lost 0, with 12 bases in between. The CDR3 region is CASSPMVASGNTIYF. The CDR3 nucleotides read TGTGCCAGCAGTCCGATGGTAGCCTCTGGAAACACCATATATTTT. Using reference TRBV7-9 and TRBJ1-3 for the parts outside the CDR3, the full variable domain is DTGVSQNPRHKITKRGQNVTFRCDPISEHNRLYWYRQTLGQGPEFLTYFQNEAQLEKSRLLSDRFSAERPKGSFSTLEIQRTEQGDSAMYLCASSPMVASGNTIYFGEGSWLTVV.

The gene calls are TRBV28 and TRBJ1-1; 9 bases match TRBD1. The V and J ends lost 8 bases and 6 bases, in that order; junction bases with no gene match: 10. This CDR3 region has 14 residues. Germline V gene sequence: CDR1 MDHEN, CDR2 SYDVKM. The CDR3 bases are TGTGCCAGCTCTCCGGGACAGGGAGATGCTGAAGCTTTCTTT. It is translated as CASSPGQGDAEAFF.

There are a few counts of this clone. This chain uses TRBV5-4 with TRBJ2-7; D is uncertain. Germline V gives CDR1 SGHNT, CDR2 YYREEE (reference sequence). V lost 0 bases and J lost 7, with 11 bases in between. The CDR3 covers 13 residues. The CDR3 nucleotides are TGTGCCAGCAGCTTGGAGCTACACTGGGAGCAGTACTTC. Its protein product is CASSLELHWEQYF. The full variable domain, completed using reference TRBV5-4 and TRBJ2-7, is ETGVTQSPTHLIKTRGQQVTLRCSSQSGHNTVSWYQQALGQGPQFIFQYYREEENGRGNFPPRFSGLQFPNYSSELNVNALELDDSALYLCASSLELHWEQYFGPGTRLTVT.

The rearrangement joins TRBV7-2 to TRBJ2-3, with D possibly matching TRBD2 (6 bases). The CDR3 consists of 17 residues. Germline CDR1 SGHTA, CDR2 FQGNSA. Trimming left V 2 bases short and J 1 base short, with 16 bases between. The CDR3, as DNA: TGTGCCAGCAGCTTACGAGTTGTGGCGGGACGCACAGATACGCAGTATTTT. Protein: CASSLRVVAGRTDTQYF.

This clone appeared a single time. The CDR3 protein is CASSFPLGGNNEQFF. The CDR3 bases are TGTGCCAGCAGTTTCCCCCTAGGCGGTAACAATGAGCAGTTCTTC. V is TRBV6-5 and J is TRBJ2-1, with unresolved D. This CDR3 is 15 amino acids long. V was shortened by 4 bases and J by 5 bases, with 15 bases between the two germline ends. In germline, CDR1 is MNHEY, CDR2 SVGAGI.

The chain combines TRBV10-3 with TRBJ1-2; the D gene is possibly TRBD1 (6 bases). This CDR3 contains 13 residues. Germline-derived CDR1 and CDR2 are ENHRY and SYGVKD. Between the trimmed V and J ends, which lost 4 bases and 8 bases, there was a span of 14 bases. CDR3 sequence reads: CAISAGRGHGYTF. The CDR3 nucleotides read TGTGCCATCAGTGCGGGACGGGGGCACGGCTACACCTTC.

The rearrangement uses TRBV6-1 and TRBJ1-2; the match to TRBD1 covers 8 bases. From germline, CDR1 is MNHNS and CDR2 SASEGT. Losses at the gene ends were 6 bases for V and 6 bases for J; bases not matched to a gene: 12. The CDR3 runs to 15 residues. This chain's CDR3 is CASSARDRKIHGYTF. The CDR3 region has the DNA TGTGCCAGCAGCGCACGGGACAGGAAGATTCATGGCTACACCTTC.

This clone was seen a single time. V gene TRBV5-1 combines with J gene TRBJ2-3; weak D call: TRBD1 (6 bases). Germline V lookup: CDR1 SGHRS, CDR2 YFSETQ. V was clipped by 4 bases and J by 0 bases, with 9 bases between them. The CDR3 consists of 14 residues. DNA of the CDR3: TGCGCCAGCAGCGGACAGCTGAGCACAGATACGCAGTATTTT. Its protein is CASSGQLSTDTQYF.

This rearrangement joins TRBV5-6 to TRBJ1-1; D gene uncertain. V was trimmed by 3 bases and J by 3 bases, leaving 21 bases between them. This CDR3 contains 17 residues. CDR1 and CDR2 (germline): SGHDT, YYEEEE. The CDR3 bases are TGTGCCAGCAGCTCCGGCTTGGGCCCCGGCCCAGACACTGAAGCTTTCTTT. Encoded protein: CASSSGLGPGPDTEAFF.

The V and J genes are TRBV19 and TRBJ1-2; no clear D. Germline CDR1 reads LNHDA; CDR2 reads SQIVND (reference sequence). This CDR3 contains 17 residues. V shed 7 bases and J shed 8 bases, with 29 bases lying between them. In DNA, the CDR3 is TGTGCCAGTATGCCGACATTTGAGACGGATGACATGGTCGGCTACACCTTC. This sequence encodes CASMPTFETDDMVGYTF.

This chain uses TRBV11-2 with TRBJ2-5, with a tentative D call TRBD2 (6 bases). This CDR3 has 14 amino acids. The V end lost 3 bases, the J end lost 1 base, and 9 bases lay between the germline ends. Looked up from germline, CDR1 is SGHAT and CDR2 is FQNNGV. This chain's CDR3 is CASSFWTTQETQYF. CDR3 nucleotide sequence: TGTGCCAGCAGCTTTTGGACTACCCAAGAGACCCAGTACTTC.

V is TRBV12-5 and J is TRBJ2-1, with a weak D call TRBD2 (6 bases). V lost 1 base and J lost 8, with 30 bases in between. Germline CDR1 and CDR2: LGHNT and FRNRAP. This CDR3 region has 20 residues. CDR3 sequence: CASGLAHDRDLAKEFDEQFF. In nucleotides, the CDR3 is TGTGCTAGTGGTTTGGCCCACGATCGGGATCTAGCGAAGGAATTCGATGAGCAGTTCTTC.

J is TRBJ2-7 and V is TRBV10-3; 11 bases match TRBD1. The CDR3 has 18 amino acids. J gave up 3 bases and V 10 bases, and 20 bases lay outside the gene matches. Per germline, CDR1 ENHRY and CDR2 SYGVKD. CDR3 DNA sequence: TGTGCCAGTACCCCATCTCCGGGACAGGGGGATTTTAGCTACGAGCAGTACTTC. Its translation is CASTPSPGQGDFSYEQYF.

This chain links TRBV5-1 with TRBJ2-7; D is possibly TRBD1 or TRBD2 (5 bases each). The CDR3 runs 18 residues. Germline V gene data show CDR1 as SGHRS and CDR2 as YFSETQ. The V and J ends lost 4 bases and 5 bases respectively, with 28 bases between them. CDR3: CASSPKGWDDPNVHEQYF. The CDR3 nucleotides read TGCGCCAGCAGCCCTAAGGGGTGGGACGACCCGAACGTCCACGAGCAGTACTTC.